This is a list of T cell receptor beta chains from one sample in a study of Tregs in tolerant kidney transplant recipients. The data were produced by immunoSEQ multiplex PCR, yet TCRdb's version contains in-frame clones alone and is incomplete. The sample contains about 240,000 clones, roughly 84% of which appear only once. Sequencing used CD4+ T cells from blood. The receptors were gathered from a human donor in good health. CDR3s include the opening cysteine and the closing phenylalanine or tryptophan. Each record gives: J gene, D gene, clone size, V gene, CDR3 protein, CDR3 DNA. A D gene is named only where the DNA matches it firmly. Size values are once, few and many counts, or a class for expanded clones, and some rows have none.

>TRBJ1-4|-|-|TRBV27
CASSLKWGPATNEKLFF
TGTGCCAGCAGTTTAAAGTGGGGTCCCGCAACTAATGAAAAACTGTTTTTT
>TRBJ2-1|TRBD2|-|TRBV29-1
CSVEQRLAGDNEQFF
TGCAGCGTTGAACAGAGACTAGCGGGGGACAATGAGCAGTTCTTC
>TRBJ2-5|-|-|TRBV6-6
CASTWSETQYF
TGTGCCAGCACCTGGAGTGAGACCCAGTACTTC
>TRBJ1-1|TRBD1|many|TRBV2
CASSPLRQGWTEAFF
TGTGCCAGCAGCCCCCTTCGACAGGGGTGGACTGAAGCTTTCTTT
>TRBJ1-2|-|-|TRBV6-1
CASRLGGADYGYTF
TGTGCCAGCAGGCTTGGGGGGGCGGACTATGGCTACACCTTC
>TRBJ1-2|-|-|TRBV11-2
CASSLDSTSLYGYTF
TGTGCCAGCAGCTTAGACAGTACTTCTCTCTATGGCTACACCTTC
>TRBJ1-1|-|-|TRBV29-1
CSVYGTTEAFF
TGCAGCGTATATGGGACAACCGAAGCTTTCTTT
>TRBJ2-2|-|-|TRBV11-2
CASGRQHTNTGELFF
TGTGCCAGCGGACGGCAGCACACGAACACCGGGGAGCTGTTTTTT
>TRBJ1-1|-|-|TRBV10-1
CASSEDLMNTEAFF
TGCGCCAGCAGTGAGGATCTCATGAACACTGAAGCTTTCTTT
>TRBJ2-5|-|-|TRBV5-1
CASSLLSQETQYF
TGCGCCAGCAGCTTGCTCAGCCAAGAGACCCAGTACTTC
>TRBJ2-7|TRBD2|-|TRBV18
CASSPGPTWTSRFLYFGEQYF
TGTGCCAGCTCACCAGGGCCCACCTGGACTAGTAGGTTTTTGTATTTTGGCGAGCAGTACTTC
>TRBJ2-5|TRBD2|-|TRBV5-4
CASSPTSGGARETQYF
TGTGCCAGCAGCCCGACTAGCGGGGGGGCCAGGGAGACCCAGTACTTC
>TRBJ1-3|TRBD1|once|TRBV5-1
CASSLPTGAGNTIYF
TGCGCCAGCAGCTTGCCTACAGGGGCTGGAAACACCATATATTTT
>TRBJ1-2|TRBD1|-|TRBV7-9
CASSLGTGGVSHYGYTF
TGTGCCAGCAGCTTAGGGACAGGGGGGGTTTCTCACTATGGCTACACCTTC
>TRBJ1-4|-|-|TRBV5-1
CASSSLDGDEKLFF
TGCGCCAGCAGCTCTTTGGACGGGGACGAGAAACTGTTTTTT
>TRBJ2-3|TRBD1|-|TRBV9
CASSVAIPGQQTDTQYF
TGTGCCAGCAGCGTAGCTATCCCGGGACAGCAAACAGATACGCAGTATTTT
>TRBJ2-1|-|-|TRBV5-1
CASSLGAVYNEQFF
TGCGCCAGCAGCCTAGGGGCGGTCTACAATGAGCAGTTCTTC
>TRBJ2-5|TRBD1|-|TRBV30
CAWRPPPDREETQYF
TGTGCCTGGAGGCCACCCCCGGACAGGGAAGAGACCCAGTACTTC
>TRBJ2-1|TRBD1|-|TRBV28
CASSTGGNEQFF
TGTGCCAGCTCGACAGGGGGTAATGAGCAGTTCTTC
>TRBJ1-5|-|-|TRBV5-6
CASSTSGYNQPQHF
TGTGCCAGCAGCACATCAGGGTACAATCAGCCCCAGCATTTT
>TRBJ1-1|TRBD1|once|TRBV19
CASSDRQGRNTEAFF
TGTGCCAGTAGCGACAGACAGGGAAGAAACACTGAAGCTTTCTTT
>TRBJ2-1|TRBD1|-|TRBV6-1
CASTMGQGAQDEQFF
TGTGCCAGCACGATGGGACAGGGGGCGCAGGATGAGCAGTTCTTC
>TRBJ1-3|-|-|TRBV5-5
CASSPTPGQGNTIYF
TGTGCCAGCAGCCCGACTCCCGGGCAGGGAAACACCATATATTTT
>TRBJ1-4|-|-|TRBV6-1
CASSEAPGVSRVLFF
TGTGCCAGCAGTGAAGCGCCGGGGGTTTCGCGTGTACTGTTTTTT
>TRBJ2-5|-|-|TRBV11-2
CASSLEPNQETQYF
TGTGCCAGCAGCTTAGAGCCAAACCAAGAGACCCAGTACTTC
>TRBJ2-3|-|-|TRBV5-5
CASSWDTSTDTQYF
TGTGCCAGCAGCTGGGACACAAGCACAGATACGCAGTATTTT